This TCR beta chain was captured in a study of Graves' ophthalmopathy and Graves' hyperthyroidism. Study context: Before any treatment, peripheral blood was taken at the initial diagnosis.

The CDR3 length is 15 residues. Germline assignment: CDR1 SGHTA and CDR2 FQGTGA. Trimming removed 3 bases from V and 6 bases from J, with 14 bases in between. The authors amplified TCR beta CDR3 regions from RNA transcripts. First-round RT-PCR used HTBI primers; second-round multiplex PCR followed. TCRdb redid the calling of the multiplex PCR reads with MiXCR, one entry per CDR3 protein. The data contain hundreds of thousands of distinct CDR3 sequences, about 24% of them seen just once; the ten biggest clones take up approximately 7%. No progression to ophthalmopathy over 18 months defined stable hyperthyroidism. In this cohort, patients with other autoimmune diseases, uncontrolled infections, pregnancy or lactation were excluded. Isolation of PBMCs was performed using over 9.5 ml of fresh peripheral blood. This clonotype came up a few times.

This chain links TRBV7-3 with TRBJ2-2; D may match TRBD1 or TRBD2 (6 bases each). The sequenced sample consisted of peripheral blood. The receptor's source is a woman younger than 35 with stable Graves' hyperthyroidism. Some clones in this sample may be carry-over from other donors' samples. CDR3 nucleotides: TGTGCCAGCAGCTTTGGTCGGGGGCCCGCCGGGGAGCTGTTTTTT. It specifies CASSFGRGPAGELFF.